Reported below is one T cell receptor (beta chain). This sample stems from a study of blood T cell repertoires in COVID-19. This CDR3 is built from 15 residues. The junction had 8 bases not matched to a gene; V was cut back by 3 bases and J by 4 bases. Germline V CDR1 and CDR2: SGHVS, FQNEAQ. Clones were sequenced by immunoSEQ multiplex PCR, and TCRdb holds only the in-frame ones, with some missing. The profile shows some 230,000 clones, approximately 85% of them singletons. The sequenced sample consisted of peripheral blood. The receptor's source is a man aged 45-65 years who had recovered from COVID-19. The chain has TRBV7-8 and TRBJ1-2, with 7 bases matching TRBD1. In DNA form, the CDR3 reads TGTGCCAGCAGCTTCTACGGGACAGAGGGCTATGGCTACACCTTC. Translating it yields CASSFYGTEGYGYTF.